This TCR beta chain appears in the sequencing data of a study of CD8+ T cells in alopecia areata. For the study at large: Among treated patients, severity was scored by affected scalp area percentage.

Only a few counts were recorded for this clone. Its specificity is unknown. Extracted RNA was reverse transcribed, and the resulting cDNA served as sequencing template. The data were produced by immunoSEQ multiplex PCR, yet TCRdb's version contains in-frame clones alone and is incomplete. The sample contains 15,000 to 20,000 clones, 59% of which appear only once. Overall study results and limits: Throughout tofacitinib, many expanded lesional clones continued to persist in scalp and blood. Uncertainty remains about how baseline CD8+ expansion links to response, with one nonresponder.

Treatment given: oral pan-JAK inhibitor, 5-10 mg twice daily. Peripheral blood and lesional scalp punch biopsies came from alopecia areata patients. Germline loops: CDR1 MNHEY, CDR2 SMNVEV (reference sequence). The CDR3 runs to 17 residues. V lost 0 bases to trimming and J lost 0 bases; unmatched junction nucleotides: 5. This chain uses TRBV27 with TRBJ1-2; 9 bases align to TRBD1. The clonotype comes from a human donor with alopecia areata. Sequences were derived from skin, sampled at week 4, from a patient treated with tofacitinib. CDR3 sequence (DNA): TGTGCCAGCAGTTTATCGATGAGACAGGGGGCTAACTATGGCTACACCTTC. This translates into CASSLSMRQGANYGYTF.